The clone carrying this TCR beta chain was observed once. Negative isolation yielded CD4+ and CD8+ T cells, and FACS enriched TEMRA cells. The data belong to a study of CD8 T cells in Susac syndrome. Random hexamers were used to reverse transcribe the RNA input (about 0.5 to 1 ug). TCRdb used MiXCR to reprocess the immunoSEQ multiplex PCR reads, holding one entry per CDR3 protein. Here the sample spans some 52,000 distinct CDR3 sequences, roughly 93% being singletons. The germline V and J ends were trimmed by 8 bases and 5 bases, with 10 bases remaining between them. The length of the CDR3 is 12 residues. Germline assignment: CDR1 SEHNR and CDR2 FQNEAQ (reference sequence).

This TCR derives from a human donor with multiple sclerosis. The sequenced sample was CD8+ T cells from PBMCs. The V call is TRBV7-9, the J call TRBJ2-1, with D uncertain. The CDR3 reads CASRGVDNEQFF. In nucleotides, the CDR3 is TGTGCCAGCCGTGGGGTGGACAATGAGCAGTTCTTC.